These 19 T cell receptor beta chains came from one sample sequenced in a study of T cell repertoires in cytomegalovirus infection. No cognate antigen is known for these TCRs. TCRdb re-called the reads with MiXCR, one entry per CDR3 protein. The sample yields 700,000 to 950,000 distinct CDR3 sequences, about 33% seen once. The sequencing here drew on cultured CD8+ T cells from PBMCs, taken from culture after CMV antigen stimulation. The receptors stem from a human donor in good health (CMV status not recorded). Some clones in this sample may be carry-over from other donors' samples.

This clonotype has a handful of counts. The rearrangement uses TRBV19 and TRBJ2-4, with D possibly matching TRBD2 (5 bases). Per germline, CDR1 LNHDA and CDR2 SQIVND (reference sequence). The germline V and J ends were trimmed by 7 bases and 3 bases, with 22 bases remaining between them. The CDR3 spans 17 residues. The CDR3 sequence: CASTDLPGFLGKNIQYF. The CDR3 bases are TGTGCCAGTACCGATCTCCCGGGGTTTCTGGGCAAAAACATTCAGTACTTC.

The chain links TRBV27 to TRBJ2-1; D is ambiguous. CDR1 and CDR2 (germline): MNHEY, SMNVEV (reference sequence). With 6 bases removed from V and 7 bases from J, the gap between germline ends came to 16 bases. This CDR3 spans 14 amino acids. Written as DNA, the CDR3 is TGTGCCAGCAGCGCGTTTGAGCGTGTTAATGAGCAGTTCTTC. Translated, it gives CASSAFERVNEQFF.

In the case of this clonotype: This may come from a read error, since a much larger clone is one base off. The J gene is TRBJ2-6, the V gene TRBV7-8; 8 nucleotides align to TRBD2. The germline V gene encodes CDR1 SGHVS and CDR2 FQNEAQ. The CDR3 consists of 17 residues. V lost 7 bases and J lost 3; bases outside the gene matches: 11. The CDR3 DNA is TGTGCCAGCAAAATCGGGGGGGGATACTTTGGGGCCAACGTCCTGACTTTC. It codes for CASKIGGGYFGANVLTF.

The chain employs TRBV5-1 and TRBJ2-5, with D perhaps being TRBD1 or TRBD2 (5 bases each). The CDR3 contains 16 residues. Germline values: CDR1 SGHRS, CDR2 YFSETQ. The ends were cut back, 4 bases at V and 1 base at J, with 17 bases in the middle. In nucleotides, the CDR3 is TGCGCCAGCAGCCAACCCGACGGGGCGTCCCAAGAGACCCAGTACTTC. Translated: CASSQPDGASQETQYF.

The CDR3 region is CASSSPPRGATTDTQYF. The CDR3 DNA reads as TGTGCCAGCAGCTCCCCCCCCCGGGGGGCGACCACAGATACGCAGTATTTT. The chain links TRBV7-8 to TRBJ2-3, with a tentative D call TRBD2 (7 bases). With 4 bases removed from V and 2 bases from J, the gap between germline ends came to 19 bases. The CDR3 sequence is 17 residues long. Germline lookup yields CDR1 SGHVS and CDR2 FQNEAQ.

The rearrangement joins TRBV7-6 to TRBJ2-3; 13 bases agree with TRBD2. J gave up 4 bases and V 1 base, and 8 bases lay outside the gene matches. Germline lookup yields CDR1 SGHVS and CDR2 FNYEAQ. The CDR3 is 18 amino acids. The CDR3 bases are TGTGCCAGCAGCTTAGGGTCCGGGACTAGCGGGGTACCAGATACGCAGTATTTT. Its protein is CASSLGSGTSGVPDTQYF.

The chain links TRBV6-6 to TRBJ2-1; 9 positions agree with TRBD2. Losses at the gene ends were 4 bases for V and 8 bases for J; bases not matched to a gene: 15. CDR1 and CDR2 from the germline V gene are MNHNY and SVGAGI (reference sequence). This CDR3 has 17 residues. CDR3 loop: CASSLNPGLAIPDEQFF. CDR3 DNA sequence: TGTGCCAGCAGTTTGAACCCGGGACTAGCTATTCCGGATGAGCAGTTCTTC.

J is TRBJ1-1 and V is TRBV4-1; D might be TRBD1 (6 bases). This CDR3 spans 15 amino acids. Per the germline V gene, CDR1 is MGHRA and CDR2 is YSYEKL. Trimming took off 5 bases at V and 5 bases at J, with 18 bases between the two ends. CDR3 nucleotide sequence: TGCGCCAGCAGCTACACCAGGGGCGTCCGGACTGAAGCTTTCTTT. Translation: CASSYTRGVRTEAFF.

A few counts support this clonotype. CDR3 nucleotides: TGTGCCAGCAGTTACGGGGACAGGGTCGACTATGGCTACACCTTC. It is translated as CASSYGDRVDYGYTF. J is TRBJ1-2 and V is TRBV6-5, with TRBD1 identical over 9 bases. V shed 2 bases and J 3 bases; nucleotides not matched to a gene: 4. CDR1 MNHEY and CDR2 SVGAGI come from the germline V gene. This CDR3 is built from 15 residues.

This sequence joins TRBV6-5 and TRBJ1-6; D possibly corresponds to TRBD1 (6 bases). The CDR3 totals 13 residues. Trimming took 6 bases from V and 7 from J, leaving 10 bases between them. The germline V gene has CDR1 MNHEY and CDR2 SVGAGI. The CDR3 reads CASRTGANSPLHF. CDR3 coding DNA: TGTGCCAGCAGGACAGGAGCGAATTCACCCCTCCACTTT.

This rearrangement joins TRBV9 to TRBJ2-3; 8 nucleotides agree with TRBD1. This CDR3 is built from 16 residues. Germline V gives CDR1 SGDLS, CDR2 YYNGEE. The V gene end was trimmed by 3 bases and the J gene end by 3 bases; junction bases not matched to a gene: 9. This CDR3 is CASSAPSGGETDTQYF. CDR3 DNA sequence: TGTGCCAGCAGCGCCCCTTCAGGGGGCGAAACAGATACGCAGTATTTT.

The CDR3 region has the DNA TGTGCCATCCGGCTCGGGACTCTCTCCTACGAGCAGTACTTC. Its translation: CAIRLGTLSYEQYF. The V and J genes are TRBV10-3 and TRBJ2-7, with a possible D match to TRBD2 (6 bases). The length of the CDR3 is 14 residues. V dropped 8 bases and J dropped 0 bases, with 14 bases sitting between them. Germline CDR1 and CDR2: ENHRY and SYGVKD.

This clonotype turned up a few times. V is TRBV4-1 and J is TRBJ1-6, with D unclear. The CDR3 runs to 14 residues. Germline CDR1 is MGHRA and CDR2 is YSYEKL. Trimming shortened V by 3 bases and J by 8 bases, and 11 bases separated the two germline ends. The CDR3: CASSQDGWDSPLHF. CDR3 sequence (DNA): TGCGCCAGCAGCCAGGACGGTTGGGATTCACCCCTCCACTTT.

The V call is TRBV12-3 or TRBV12-4, the J call TRBJ1-1, with TRBD1 identical over 8 bases. J lost 5 bases, V lost 4 bases, and 6 bases had no gene match. The CDR3 totals 14 residues. CDR3 in DNA: TGTGCCAGCAGTTCCCAGGGGGCTGGGACTGAAGCTTTCTTT. Encoded protein: CASSSQGAGTEAFF.

The V call is TRBV7-9, the J call TRBJ1-2, with TRBD1 as a possible D gene (5 bases). The CDR3 loop spans 16 amino acids. Germline V CDR1 and CDR2: SEHNR, FQNEAQ (reference sequence). Trimming took off 5 bases at V and 4 bases at J, with 20 bases between the two ends. In DNA form, the CDR3 reads TGTGCCAGCAGCGGAGAACGGGACGGACGCTTCTATGGCTACACCTTC. It yields the protein CASSGERDGRFYGYTF.

The V call is TRBV10-3, the J call TRBJ2-5; D gene uncertain. Germline CDR1 reads ENHRY; CDR2 reads SYGVKD. The length of the CDR3 is 13 residues. Trimming pared 2 bases from V and 4 bases from J, leaving 8 bases between. CDR3 loop: CAISERRTETQYF. CDR3 DNA sequence: TGTGCCATCAGTGAGCGTCGGACAGAGACCCAGTACTTC.

The J gene is TRBJ1-5, the V gene TRBV7-9, with 7 bases matching TRBD1. CDR3 length equals 16 residues. CDR1 is SEHNR and CDR2 is FQNEAQ in the germline V gene (reference sequence). The V and J ends lost 0 bases and 4 bases, in that order; junction bases with no gene match: 6. CDR3 sequence: CASSLAKGGLNQPQHF. CDR3 bases: TGTGCCAGCAGCTTAGCGAAAGGGGGCCTTAATCAGCCCCAGCATTTT. The whole variable domain, remainder taken from reference TRBV7-9 and TRBJ1-5, is DTGVSQNPRHKITKRGQNVTFRCDPISEHNRLYWYRQTLGQGPEFLTYFQNEAQLEKSRLLSDRFSAERPKGSFSTLEIQRTEQGDSAMYLCASSLAKGGLNQPQHFGDGTRLSIL.

In this sample, this clonotype turned up a few times. At one boundary the junction diverges from the germline segment, which might be a read error. The chain links TRBV3-1 to TRBJ2-2; 8 bases line up with TRBD1. The CDR3 extends over 14 amino acids. Germline loops: CDR1 LGHDT, CDR2 YNNKEL (reference sequence). In DNA form, the CDR3 reads TGTGCCAGCAACCAACAGGGGGGCACCGGGGAGCTGTTTTTT. Translated: CASNQQGGTGELFF.

This clonotype was seen ten or more times. V and J are TRBV7-2 and TRBJ1-1, with 9 bases that match TRBD1. The trim removed 3 bases at V and 3 bases at J, leaving 8 bases unmatched. The CDR3 is 16 residues long. Germline CDR1 reads SGHTA; CDR2 reads FQGNSA. The CDR3 region has the DNA TGTGCCAGCAGCTTTTGGACAGGGGCTACCCACACTGAAGCTTTCTTT. Protein: CASSFWTGATHTEAFF.